This TCR beta chain was profiled in a study of cytomegalovirus exposure and HLA in healthy donors. General study results and limits: In a later analysis, an Asian-associated ancestry cluster reportedly showed fewer N-insertions than the roughly 730-donor mean.

Primers: 60 Vbeta forward and 13 Jbeta reverse. Per the original methods: Unique TCR beta chains numbered around 80 million in a later analysis, with roughly 10 million shared. TCRdb keeps only in-frame clones here, not all; method: immunoSEQ multiplex PCR. From that table come the V and J calls and clone size; the DNA was used to work out D and trimming. The sample shows around 130,000 clones, 73% of them seen only once. After removal of 3 bases from V and 1 base from J, the junction contained 1 base not matched to a gene. Germline values: CDR1 SGHNT, CDR2 YENEEA. The CDR3 length is 15 residues. Among the donors, all were healthy bone marrow donors. Concerning this clone itself: Its antigen remains unknown.

The source of this sequence is a woman aged 40-49 years in good health and CMV-seropositive. The sequencing input was PBMCs. The rearrangement uses TRBV11-3 and TRBJ2-3; 10 bases map to TRBD2. The CDR3 nucleotides read TGTGCCAGCAGCTTGGGGACTAGCGGCACAGATACGCAGTATTTT. It translates to CASSLGTSGTDTQYF.